These 21 T cell receptor beta chains were sequenced from one sample in a study of identical twins. TCRdb re-derived calls from the 5' RACE reads in MiXCR, one entry per CDR3 protein. The repertoire has approximately 680,000 distinct CDR3 sequences, 7% to 7.5% of them found once; the top ten carry around 1.6%. The sample also formed part of further work on yellow fever vaccine responses in identical twins.

The sequenced sample was PBMCs. These receptors were obtained from a woman under 30 in good health.

Worth noting for this clonotype: A read error may produce the germline difference seen at one junction end. The chain recombines TRBV18 with TRBJ1-3; D gene ambiguous. The CDR3 loop spans 14 amino acids. Per germline, CDR1 KGHSH and CDR2 LQKENI. Written as DNA, the CDR3 is TGTGCCAGCTCACCAGAGGCCTCTGGGAACACCATATATTTT. Translating gives CASSPEASGNTIYF.

This chain uses TRBV12-3 or TRBV12-4 with TRBJ1-3; D is unclear. The V end was cut by 11 bases, the J end by 0 bases, with 8 bases between. The CDR3 sequence is 12 residues long. This chain's CDR3 is CADGSSGNTIYF. In nucleotides, the CDR3 is TGTGCCGACGGGAGCTCTGGAAACACCATATATTTT.

This rearrangement joins TRBV11-2 to TRBJ2-1, with 7 bases lining up with TRBD2. The CDR3 length is 16 residues. Germline values: CDR1 SGHAT, CDR2 FQNNGV. V lost 1 base, J lost 1 base, and 4 bases stayed unmatched. CDR3 bases: TGTGCCAGCAGCTTAGCTCCTAGCGGTTCCTACAATGAGCAGTTCTTC. Translated, it gives CASSLAPSGSYNEQFF. Using reference TRBV11-2 and TRBJ2-1 for the parts outside the CDR3, the full variable domain is EAGVAQSPRYKIIEKRQSVAFWCNPISGHATLYWYQQILGQGPKLLIQFQNNGVVDDSQLPKDRFSAERLKGVDSTLKIQPAKLEDSAVYLCASSLAPSGSYNEQFFGPGTRLTVL.

This clonotype was recorded many times. This rearrangement joins TRBV3-1 to TRBJ2-1; no reliable D call. The germline V gene has CDR1 LGHDT and CDR2 YNNKEL (reference sequence). Trimming took off 1 base at V and 0 bases at J, with 4 bases between the two ends. CDR3 length equals 14 residues. The CDR3 protein is CASSQGISYNEQFF. The CDR3 DNA follows: TGTGCCAGCAGCCAAGGAATCTCCTACAATGAGCAGTTCTTC.

V gene TRBV12-3 or TRBV12-4 combines with J gene TRBJ1-6; D gene uncertain. The CDR3 loop spans 15 amino acids. The V end was cut by 6 bases, the J end by 9 bases, with 18 bases between. This CDR3 reads CASSLREAYGSPLHF. The CDR3 nucleotides are TGTGCCAGCAGCCTAAGGGAGGCTTACGGTTCACCCCTCCACTTT.

This clonotype appeared many times. The rearrangement uses TRBV15 and TRBJ2-1, with 11 nucleotides matching TRBD2. Germline assignment: CDR1 LNHNV and CDR2 YYDKDF (reference sequence). The CDR3 contains 14 residues. V lost 8 bases to trimming and J lost 3 bases; unmatched junction nucleotides: 3. The CDR3 region has the DNA TGTGCCACCCAGGGACTAGCGGACTACAATGAGCAGTTCTTC. It yields the protein CATQGLADYNEQFF. Full variable domain (outside the CDR3, taken from reference TRBV15 and TRBJ2-1): DAMVIQNPRYQVTQFGKPVTLSCSQTLNHNVMYWYQQKSSQAPKLLFHYYDKDFNNEADTPDNFQSRRPNTSFCFLDIRSPGLGDTAMYLCATQGLADYNEQFFGPGTRLTVL.

J is TRBJ2-3 and V is TRBV7-2, with D unclear. The CDR3 runs to 14 residues. V was pared by 6 bases and J by 8 bases, with 18 bases between. Germline CDR1 reads SGHTA; CDR2 reads FQGNSA. The DNA for the CDR3 is TGTGCCAGCAGGGAGCCAGAATTCTTGGGTACGCAGTATTTT. This gives the protein CASREPEFLGTQYF.

This clonotype was detected only a few times. V usage is TRBV7-6 and J usage is TRBJ1-3; no firm D call. CDR3 size: 15 residues. Trimming shortened V by 2 bases and J by 4 bases, and 12 bases separated the two germline ends. Germline V gene data show CDR1 as SGHVS and CDR2 as FNYEAQ. CDR3 coding DNA: TGTGCCAGCAGCTTATTGGCTAAAAAAGGAAACACCATATATTTT. This sequence encodes CASSLLAKKGNTIYF.

V and J are TRBV5-8 and TRBJ1-3; D uncertain. Trimming left V 1 base short and J 0 bases short, with 14 bases between. Germline loops: CDR1 SGHTS, CDR2 YDEGEE. CDR3 length equals 17 residues. CDR3 protein: CASSLRVGVRSGNTIYF. CDR3 coding DNA: TGTGCCAGCAGCTTGAGGGTTGGGGTTCGCTCTGGAAACACCATATATTTT. The variable domain in full, with the rest retrieved from reference TRBV5-8 and TRBJ1-3, is EAGVTQSPTHLIKTRGQQATLRCSPISGHTSVYWYQQALGLGLQFLLWYDEGEERNRGNFPPRFSGRQFPNYSSELNVNALELEDSALYLCASSLRVGVRSGNTIYFGEGSWLTVV.

The V call is TRBV7-8, the J call TRBJ1-4; 12 bases agree with TRBD1. CDR3 length: 20 residues. The V gene end was trimmed by 1 base and the J gene end by 7 bases; junction bases not matched to a gene: 16. Germline V gene data show CDR1 as SGHVS and CDR2 as FQNEAQ. In DNA form, the CDR3 reads TGTGCCAGCAGCTTAGTCGTGTCTGGGGACAGGGGGCCCCCGATTGAAAAACTGTTTTTT. As protein: CASSLVVSGDRGPPIEKLFF.

Many counts were recorded for this clonotype. The V call is TRBV27, the J call TRBJ1-2; D might be TRBD1 (5 bases). Germline V gene data show CDR1 as MNHEY and CDR2 as SMNVEV (reference sequence). The CDR3 is 15 amino acids. Trimming cost V 0 bases and J 6 bases, with 14 bases left between them. The CDR3 protein is CASSLSAIGGNGYTF. CDR3 nucleotide sequence: TGTGCCAGCAGTTTATCGGCGATTGGGGGGAATGGCTACACCTTC.

This clonotype has a count of ten or more. This chain links TRBV11-2 with TRBJ2-7, with TRBD2 identical over 8 bases. CDR1 is SGHAT, CDR2 FQNNGV, per germline. The CDR3 is 16 residues long. V was pared by 2 bases and J by 4 bases, with 10 bases of the junction left unmatched. The CDR3 DNA is TGTGCCAGCAGCTTACCCCAAGCGGGGGAGTGGTACGAGCAGTACGTC. Translation: CASSLPQAGEWYEQYV.

The chain combines TRBV4-1 with TRBJ2-3; D is possibly TRBD2 (7 bases). There are 19 residues in the CDR3. V lost 3 bases and J lost 4, with 26 bases in between. CDR1 and CDR2 from the germline V gene are MGHRA and YSYEKL. Here the CDR3 DNA reads TGCGCCAGCAGCCAGCGGGACGTGTCGGGGGGCTTCAGGGCAGATACGCAGTATTTT. This gives the protein CASSQRDVSGGFRADTQYF.

This clonotype appeared a few times. This sequence joins TRBV6-1 and TRBJ1-2; D not resolved. The germline CDR1 and CDR2 sequences are MNHNS and SASEGT. The CDR3 runs 14 residues. Trimming left V 6 bases short and J 4 bases short, with 15 bases between. CDR3 nucleotide sequence: TGTGCCAGCAGCTGGACCGGCTCGGGCTATGGCTACACCTTC. Translated, it gives CASSWTGSGYGYTF.

This clonotype was counted many times. The rearrangement joins TRBV12-3 or TRBV12-4 to TRBJ2-5, with D hard to call. V lost 4 bases and J 2 bases, leaving 8 bases between the germline ends. The CDR3 consists of 13 residues. CDR3 sequence: CASSYRPQETQYF. The CDR3 bases are TGTGCCAGCAGTTACCGGCCTCAAGAGACCCAGTACTTC.

The table lists this clonotype with many counts. This chain uses TRBV29-1 with TRBJ2-7; no firm D call. Germline CDR1 SQVTM, CDR2 ANQGSEA. This CDR3 comprises 12 residues. V was shortened by 4 bases and J by 2 bases, with 9 bases between the two germline ends. In DNA form, the CDR3 reads TGCAGCGTTGTTTGGGGTACCTACGAGCAGTACTTC. Protein product: CSVVWGTYEQYF.

The chain has TRBV28 and TRBJ2-3, with TRBD2 matching over 11 bases. The V and J ends lost 6 bases and 0 bases, in that order; junction bases with no gene match: 5. The germline V gene encodes CDR1 MDHEN and CDR2 SYDVKM. There are 16 residues in the CDR3. CDR3 sequence: CASSVLAGASTDTQYF. In DNA form, the CDR3 reads TGTGCCAGCAGCGTACTAGCGGGGGCCAGCACAGATACGCAGTATTTT. Filled out from reference TRBV28 and TRBJ2-3, the complete variable domain reads DVKVTQSSRYLVKRTGEKVFLECVQDMDHENMFWYRQDPGLGLRLIYFSYDVKMKEKGDIPEGYSVSREKKERFSLILESASTNQTSMYLCASSVLAGASTDTQYFGPGTRLTVL.

This clonotype has a count of ten or more. V is TRBV10-3 and J is TRBJ1-1; D is ambiguous. The CDR3 totals 14 residues. V lost 7 bases and J 1 base, leaving 13 bases between the germline ends. In germline, CDR1 is ENHRY, CDR2 SYGVKD. CDR3 nucleotide sequence: TGTGCCATCACCCCGGGAGTTGGGAACACTGAAGCTTTCTTT. This codes for CAITPGVGNTEAFF.

The CDR3 reads CASSLASSGTYNEQFF. In DNA, the CDR3 is TGTGCCAGCAGCTTAGCTAGTAGCGGGACCTACAATGAGCAGTTCTTC. This sequence joins TRBV7-9 and TRBJ2-1; 8 positions match TRBD2. With V trimmed by 0 bases and J by 2 bases, 3 bases remained unmatched. The CDR3 runs to 16 residues. The V gene's germline CDR1 is SEHNR and CDR2 FQNEAQ (reference sequence). The full variable domain, completed using reference TRBV7-9 and TRBJ2-1, is DTGVSQNPRHKITKRGQNVTFRCDPISEHNRLYWYRQTLGQGPEFLTYFQNEAQLEKSRLLSDRFSAERPKGSFSTLEIQRTEQGDSAMYLCASSLASSGTYNEQFFGPGTRLTVL.

This clonotype has more than one count but fewer than ten. The V and J genes are TRBV27 and TRBJ2-7; 11 bases align to TRBD2. Trimming at V came to 5 bases and at J to 4 bases, leaving 7 bases not matched to a gene. This CDR3 is 15 amino acids long. Germline CDR1 is MNHEY and CDR2 is SMNVEV (reference sequence). Here the CDR3 reads CASSKLAGAFYEQYV. The CDR3 DNA reads as TGTGCCAGCAGTAAACTAGCGGGGGCCTTTTACGAGCAGTACGTC.

This sequence joins TRBV6-1 and TRBJ1-1; maybe TRBD1 (6 bases). The CDR3 is made up of 14 amino acids. The germline CDR1 and CDR2 sequences are MNHNS and SASEGT. Trimming took 6 bases from V and 2 from J, leaving 13 bases between them. The CDR3, as DNA: TGTGCCAGCAGACCGACAGGATTTAACACTGAAGCTTTCTTT. Translating it yields CASRPTGFNTEAFF.